The 18 T cell receptor beta chains in this list originate from one sample, sequenced in a study of blood T cell repertoires in COVID-19. TCRdb's copy holds only in-frame clones and misses some; the assay was immunoSEQ multiplex PCR. The table shows 84,000 or so clones, with 60% to 85% occurring only once. Sequencing used peripheral blood. The source is a human donor in a cohort sampled during active COVID-19.

The chain links TRBV4-1 to TRBJ1-2; tentative D call: TRBD1 (6 bases). V lost 4 bases to trimming and J lost 5 bases, with 17 bases between them. The germline V gene encodes CDR1 MGHRA and CDR2 YSYEKL. CDR3 size: 15 residues. Here the CDR3 reads CASSRRTEYEYGYTF. The CDR3 nucleotides are TGCGCCAGCAGCCGGCGGACAGAGTATGAATATGGCTACACCTTC.

The CDR3 DNA is TGCAGCGTTGCTAGGACAGACTATGGCTACACCTTC. This encodes CSVARTDYGYTF. The V and J genes are TRBV29-1 and TRBJ1-2; D is perhaps TRBD1 (6 bases). Germline V gene sequence: CDR1 SQVTM, CDR2 ANQGSEA. The CDR3 is made up of 12 amino acids. The ends were cut back, 4 bases at V and 3 bases at J, with 9 bases in the middle.

V and J are TRBV5-1 and TRBJ1-1; tentative D call: TRBD1 (5 bases). CDR1 and CDR2 from the germline V gene are SGHRS and YFSETQ. Trimming cost V 0 bases and J 1 base, with 7 bases left between them. The CDR3 is made up of 14 amino acids. CDR3 coding DNA: TGCGCCAGCAGCTTGGGGAGGGGGAACACTGAAGCTTTCTTT. Amino acids: CASSLGRGNTEAFF.

This clone was seen just once. This sequence joins TRBV11-2 and TRBJ1-6; D unresolved. The CDR3 loop spans 13 amino acids. The V gene lost 3 bases and the J gene lost 7 bases, with 7 bases spanning the gap. CDR1 is SGHAT, CDR2 FQNNGV, per germline. This chain's CDR3 is CASSFGGNSPLHF. CDR3 bases: TGTGCCAGCAGCTTTGGAGGAAATTCACCCCTCCACTTT.

The chain joins TRBV3-1 (or the pseudogene TRBV3-2) to TRBJ1-4, with D perhaps matching TRBD1 (5 bases). The length of the CDR3 is 16 residues. Germline V CDR1 and CDR2: LGHDT, YNNKEL (reference sequence). V gave up 1 base and J gave up 4 bases, with 13 bases separating them. The CDR3 bases are TGTGCCAGCAGCCAAGTTGGAGGGGTTATTAATGAAAAACTGTTTTTT. Translation: CASSQVGGVINEKLFF.

The genes are TRBV7-8 and TRBJ2-3; a possible D gene is TRBD2 (6 bases). The germline CDR1 and CDR2 sequences are SGHVS and FQNEAQ. With 9 bases removed from V and 1 base from J, the gap between germline ends came to 11 bases. CDR3 length equals 13 residues. CDR3 DNA: TGTGCCAGTGGACCGGGAGGCACAGATACGCAGTATTTT. Encoded protein: CASGPGGTDTQYF. Combining the CDR3 with reference TRBV7-8 and TRBJ2-3 gives the whole variable domain GAGVSQSPRYKVAKRGQDVALRCDPISGHVSLFWYQQALGQGPEFLTYFQNEAQLDKSGLPSDRFFAERPEGSVSTLKIQRTQQEDSAVYLCASGPGGTDTQYFGPGTRLTVL.

Only one count was recorded for this clone. This chain joins TRBV4-3 and TRBJ2-7; TRBD2 aligns across 8 bases. After removal of 4 bases from V and 2 bases from J, the junction contained 4 bases not matched to a gene. The CDR3 is 14 residues long. The V gene's germline CDR1 is LGHNA and CDR2 YSLEER. CDR3 sequence: CASSPSRGAYEQYF. CDR3 sequence (DNA): TGCGCCAGCAGCCCCTCGCGGGGGGCCTACGAGCAGTACTTC.

This clone was observed at least ten times. This chain links TRBV15 with TRBJ2-7, with D perhaps matching TRBD2 (7 bases). CDR3 length: 15 residues. V was clipped by 0 bases and J by 5 bases, with 14 bases between them. Germline CDR1 LNHNV, CDR2 YYDKDF (reference sequence). CDR3 region: CATSRDLGGRNEQYF. DNA of the CDR3: TGTGCCACCAGCAGAGATCTCGGGGGGCGAAACGAGCAGTACTTC.

The chain recombines TRBV28 with TRBJ1-4, with TRBD1 matching 8 bases. Per the germline V gene, CDR1 is MDHEN and CDR2 is SYDVKM. V was clipped by 5 bases and J by 4 bases; unmatched bases: 12. CDR3 length: 17 amino acids. In nucleotides, the CDR3 is TGTGCCAGCAGTCCTAAAACCCAGACAGGGGTTAATGAAAAACTGTTTTTT. Protein: CASSPKTQTGVNEKLFF.

The J gene is TRBJ1-3, the V gene TRBV30; D possibly corresponds to TRBD1 (6 bases). Germline loops: CDR1 GTSNPN, CDR2 SVGIG (reference sequence). CDR3 length equals 15 residues. Trimming took off 3 bases at V and 3 bases at J, with 15 bases between the two ends. The CDR3 protein is CAWRWAGAYGNTIYF. The CDR3 nucleotides read TGTGCCTGGAGATGGGCGGGGGCGTATGGAAACACCATATATTTT.

V and J are TRBV5-1 and TRBJ1-3, with 7 bases lining up with TRBD1. With V trimmed by 0 bases and J by 0 bases, 3 bases remained unmatched. Germline loops: CDR1 SGHRS, CDR2 YFSETQ. The CDR3 runs to 16 residues. The CDR3, as DNA: TGCGCCAGCAGCTTGGGACAGGGCGGCTCTGGAAACACCATATATTTT. Protein product: CASSLGQGGSGNTIYF. The full variable domain, completed using reference TRBV5-1 and TRBJ1-3, is KAGVTQTPRYLIKTRGQQVTLSCSPISGHRSVSWYQQTPGQGLQFLFEYFSETQRNKGNFPGRFSGRQFSNSRSEMNVSTLELGDSALYLCASSLGQGGSGNTIYFGEGSWLTVV.

V usage is TRBV5-1 and J usage is TRBJ2-7; TRBD2 aligns across 9 bases. The V segment lost 4 bases and the J segment 7 bases; nucleotides outside the gene matches: 9. Germline loops: CDR1 SGHRS, CDR2 YFSETQ. The CDR3 totals 14 residues. CDR3 amino acids: CASSPPRGGAEQYF. CDR3 DNA sequence: TGCGCCAGCAGCCCACCCCGCGGGGGGGCTGAGCAGTACTTC.

The V gene is TRBV4-1, the J gene TRBJ2-7, with 11 bases that match TRBD1. Trimming at V came to 1 base and at J to 2 bases, leaving 4 bases not matched to a gene. The CDR3 spans 16 residues. The germline V gene encodes CDR1 MGHRA and CDR2 YSYEKL. The CDR3 region is CASSQAPGQGAYEQYF. DNA of the CDR3: TGCGCCAGCAGCCAAGCTCCGGGACAGGGGGCCTACGAGCAGTACTTC.

This clone was seen more than once but under ten times. The genes are TRBV7-9 and TRBJ2-7, with D unresolved. The CDR3 is 13 amino acids. V lost 3 bases and J 3 bases, leaving 9 bases between the germline ends. Germline loops: CDR1 SEHNR, CDR2 FQNEAQ (reference sequence). This CDR3 reads CASSFSISYEQYF. The CDR3, as DNA: TGTGCCAGCAGCTTCTCGATTAGCTACGAGCAGTACTTC.

This sequence joins TRBV29-1 and TRBJ2-1, with a weak D call TRBD2 (6 bases). Germline V CDR1 and CDR2: SQVTM, ANQGSEA. This CDR3 spans 12 amino acids. With 7 bases removed from V and 4 bases from J, the gap between germline ends came to 11 bases. CDR3 loop: CSGRLGYNEQFF. CDR3 sequence (DNA): TGCAGCGGCAGACTAGGGTACAATGAGCAGTTCTTC.

The V and J genes are TRBV19 and TRBJ2-3, with 10 bases that match TRBD1. Germline V gene lookup returns CDR1 LNHDA and CDR2 SQIVND (reference sequence). The CDR3 loop spans 15 amino acids. Germline trimming cut 5 bases from V and 6 bases from J; bases unmatched to any gene: 8. The CDR3 reads CASSLGTGEGDTQYF. CDR3 coding DNA: TGTGCCAGTAGTCTCGGGACAGGGGAGGGGGATACGCAGTATTTT.

This chain joins TRBV5-5 and TRBJ2-5; 9 nucleotides agree with TRBD1. The ends lost 4 bases at V and 5 bases at J; junction bases unmatched: 12. Germline CDR1 reads SGHKS; CDR2 reads YYEKEE (reference sequence). The CDR3 is made up of 16 amino acids. The CDR3 here is CASSTEGQGSWETQYF. The CDR3 nucleotides are TGTGCCAGCAGCACGGAGGGACAGGGAAGTTGGGAGACCCAGTACTTC.

The V and J genes are TRBV28 and TRBJ2-7; TRBD1 might be the D (5 bases). The CDR3 loop spans 15 amino acids. Trimming pared 2 bases from V and 5 bases from J, leaving 16 bases between. Germline V gene sequence: CDR1 MDHEN, CDR2 SYDVKM. CDR3 amino acids: CASSLPGAGPDEQYF. DNA for the CDR3: TGTGCCAGCAGTTTACCTGGCGCAGGGCCCGACGAGCAGTACTTC.